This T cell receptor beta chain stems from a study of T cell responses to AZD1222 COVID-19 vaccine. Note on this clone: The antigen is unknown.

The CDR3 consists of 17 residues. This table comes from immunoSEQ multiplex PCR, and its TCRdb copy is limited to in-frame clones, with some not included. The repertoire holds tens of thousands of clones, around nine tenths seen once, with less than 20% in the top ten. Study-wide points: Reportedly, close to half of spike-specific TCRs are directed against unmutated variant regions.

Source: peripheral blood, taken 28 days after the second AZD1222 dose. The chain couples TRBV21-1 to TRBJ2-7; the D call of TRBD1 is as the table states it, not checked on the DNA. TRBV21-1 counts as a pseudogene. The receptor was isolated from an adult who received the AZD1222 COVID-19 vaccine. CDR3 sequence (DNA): TGTGCCAGCAGCATAGGGTATCCGAAAGGCAGGGGCTACGAGCAGTACTTC. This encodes CASSIGYPKGRGYEQYF.